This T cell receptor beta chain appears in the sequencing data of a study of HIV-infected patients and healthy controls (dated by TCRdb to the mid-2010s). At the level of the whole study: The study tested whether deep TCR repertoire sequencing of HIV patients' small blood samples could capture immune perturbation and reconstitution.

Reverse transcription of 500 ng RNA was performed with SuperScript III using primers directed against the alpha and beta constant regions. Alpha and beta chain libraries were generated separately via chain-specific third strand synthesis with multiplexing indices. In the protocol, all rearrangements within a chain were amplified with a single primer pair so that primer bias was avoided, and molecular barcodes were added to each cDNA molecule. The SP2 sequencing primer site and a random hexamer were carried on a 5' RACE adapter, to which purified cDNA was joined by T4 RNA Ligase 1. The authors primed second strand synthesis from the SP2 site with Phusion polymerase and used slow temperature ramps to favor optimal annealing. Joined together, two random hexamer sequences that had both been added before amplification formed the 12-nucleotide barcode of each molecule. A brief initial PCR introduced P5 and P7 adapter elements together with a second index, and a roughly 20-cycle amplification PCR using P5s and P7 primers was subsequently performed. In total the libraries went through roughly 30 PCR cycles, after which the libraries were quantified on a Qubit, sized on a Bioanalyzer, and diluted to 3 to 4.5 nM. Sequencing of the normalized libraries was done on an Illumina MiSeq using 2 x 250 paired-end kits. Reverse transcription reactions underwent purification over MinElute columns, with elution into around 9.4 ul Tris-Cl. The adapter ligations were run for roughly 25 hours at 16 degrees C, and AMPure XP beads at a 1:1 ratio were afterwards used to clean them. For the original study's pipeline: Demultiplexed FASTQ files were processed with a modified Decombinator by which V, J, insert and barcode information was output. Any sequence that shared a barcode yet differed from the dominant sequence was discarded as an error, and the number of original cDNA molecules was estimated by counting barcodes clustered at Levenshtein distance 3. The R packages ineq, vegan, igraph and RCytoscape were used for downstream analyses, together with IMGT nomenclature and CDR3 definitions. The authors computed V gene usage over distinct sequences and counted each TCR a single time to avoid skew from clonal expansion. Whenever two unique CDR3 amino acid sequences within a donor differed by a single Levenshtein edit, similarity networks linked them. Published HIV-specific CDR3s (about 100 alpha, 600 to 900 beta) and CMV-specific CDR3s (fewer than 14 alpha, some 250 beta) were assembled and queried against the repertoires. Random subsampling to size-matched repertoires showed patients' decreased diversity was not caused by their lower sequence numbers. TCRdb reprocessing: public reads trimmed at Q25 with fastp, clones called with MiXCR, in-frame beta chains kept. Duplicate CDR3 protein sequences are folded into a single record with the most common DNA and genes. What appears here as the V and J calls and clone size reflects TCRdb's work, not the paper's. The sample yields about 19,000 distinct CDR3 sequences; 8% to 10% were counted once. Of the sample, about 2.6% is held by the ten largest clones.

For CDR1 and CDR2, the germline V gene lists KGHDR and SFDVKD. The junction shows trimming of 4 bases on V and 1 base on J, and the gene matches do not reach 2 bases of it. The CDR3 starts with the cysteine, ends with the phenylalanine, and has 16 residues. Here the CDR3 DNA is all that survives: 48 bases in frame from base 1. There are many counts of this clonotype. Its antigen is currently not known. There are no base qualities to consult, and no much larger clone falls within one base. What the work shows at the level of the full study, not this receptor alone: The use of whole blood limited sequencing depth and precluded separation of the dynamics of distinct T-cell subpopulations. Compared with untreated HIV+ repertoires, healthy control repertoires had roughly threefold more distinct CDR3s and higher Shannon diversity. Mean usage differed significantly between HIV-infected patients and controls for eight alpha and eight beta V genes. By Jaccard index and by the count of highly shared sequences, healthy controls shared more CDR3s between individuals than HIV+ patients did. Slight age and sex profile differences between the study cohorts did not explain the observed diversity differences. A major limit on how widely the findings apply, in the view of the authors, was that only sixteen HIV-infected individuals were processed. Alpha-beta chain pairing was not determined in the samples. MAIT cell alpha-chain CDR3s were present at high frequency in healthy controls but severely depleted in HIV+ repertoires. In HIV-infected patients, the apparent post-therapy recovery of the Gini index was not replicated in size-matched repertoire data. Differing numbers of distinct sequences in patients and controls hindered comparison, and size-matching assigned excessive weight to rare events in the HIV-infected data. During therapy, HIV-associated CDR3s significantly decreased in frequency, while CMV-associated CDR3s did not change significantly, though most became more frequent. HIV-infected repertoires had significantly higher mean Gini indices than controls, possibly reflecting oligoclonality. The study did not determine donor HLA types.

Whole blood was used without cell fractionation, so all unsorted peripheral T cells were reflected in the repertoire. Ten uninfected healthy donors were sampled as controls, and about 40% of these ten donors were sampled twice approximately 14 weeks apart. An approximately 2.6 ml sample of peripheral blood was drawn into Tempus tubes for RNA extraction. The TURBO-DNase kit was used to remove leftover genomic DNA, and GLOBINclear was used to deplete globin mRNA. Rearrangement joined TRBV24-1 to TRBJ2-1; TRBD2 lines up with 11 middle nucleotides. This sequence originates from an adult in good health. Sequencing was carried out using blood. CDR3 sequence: CATSERLAGSYNEQFF. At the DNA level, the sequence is TGTGCCACCAGTGAGAGACTAGCGGGATCCTACAATGAGCAGTTCTTC.